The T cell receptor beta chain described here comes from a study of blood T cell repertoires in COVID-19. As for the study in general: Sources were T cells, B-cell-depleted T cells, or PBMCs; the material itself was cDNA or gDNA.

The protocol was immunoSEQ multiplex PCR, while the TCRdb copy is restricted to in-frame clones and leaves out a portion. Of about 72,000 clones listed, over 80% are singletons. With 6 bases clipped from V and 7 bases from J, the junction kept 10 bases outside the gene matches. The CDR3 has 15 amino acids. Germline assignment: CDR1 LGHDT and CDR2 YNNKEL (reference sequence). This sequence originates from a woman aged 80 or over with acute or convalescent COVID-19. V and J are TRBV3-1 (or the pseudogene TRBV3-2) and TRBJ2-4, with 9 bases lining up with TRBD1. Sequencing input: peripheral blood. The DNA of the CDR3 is TGTGCCAGCAGTCCCCACCCACAGGGGGCTAACATTCAGTACTTC. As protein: CASSPHPQGANIQYF.